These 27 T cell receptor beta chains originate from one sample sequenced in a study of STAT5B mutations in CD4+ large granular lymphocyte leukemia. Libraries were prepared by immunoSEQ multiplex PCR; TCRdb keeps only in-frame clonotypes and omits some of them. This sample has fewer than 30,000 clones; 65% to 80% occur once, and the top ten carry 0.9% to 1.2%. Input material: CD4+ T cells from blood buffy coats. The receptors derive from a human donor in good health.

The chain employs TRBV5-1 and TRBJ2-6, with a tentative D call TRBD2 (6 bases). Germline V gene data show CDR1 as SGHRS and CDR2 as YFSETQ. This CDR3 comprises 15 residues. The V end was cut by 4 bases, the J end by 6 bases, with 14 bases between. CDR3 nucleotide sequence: TGCGCCAGCAGCCCCGACGGGGGTAAGGCCAACGTCCTGACTTTC. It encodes CASSPDGGKANVLTF.

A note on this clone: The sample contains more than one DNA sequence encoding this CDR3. Here the CDR3 DNA reads TGTGCCAGCAGCTTCTTAGCGGGAGGGGAGACCCAGTACTTC. This translates into CASSFLAGGETQYF. The chain joins TRBV5-5 to TRBJ2-5; 11 bases align to TRBD2. V was pared by 2 bases and J by 5 bases, with 2 bases of the junction left unmatched. The germline V gene has CDR1 SGHKS and CDR2 YYEKEE (reference sequence). The CDR3 sequence is 14 residues long.

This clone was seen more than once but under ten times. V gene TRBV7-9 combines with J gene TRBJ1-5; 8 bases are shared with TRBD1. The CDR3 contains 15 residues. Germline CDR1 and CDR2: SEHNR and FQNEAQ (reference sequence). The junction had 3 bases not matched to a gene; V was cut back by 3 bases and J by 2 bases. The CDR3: CASSFGQGGNQPQHF. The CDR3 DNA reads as TGTGCCAGCAGCTTTGGACAGGGCGGCAATCAGCCCCAGCATTTT.

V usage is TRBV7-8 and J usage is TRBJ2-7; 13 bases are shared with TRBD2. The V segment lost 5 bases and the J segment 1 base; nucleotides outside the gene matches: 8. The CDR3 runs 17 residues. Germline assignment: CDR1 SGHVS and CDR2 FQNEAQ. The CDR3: CASSPRTSGSYSYEQYF. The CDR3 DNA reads TGTGCCAGCAGCCCCAGGACTAGCGGGAGTTATTCCTACGAGCAGTACTTC.

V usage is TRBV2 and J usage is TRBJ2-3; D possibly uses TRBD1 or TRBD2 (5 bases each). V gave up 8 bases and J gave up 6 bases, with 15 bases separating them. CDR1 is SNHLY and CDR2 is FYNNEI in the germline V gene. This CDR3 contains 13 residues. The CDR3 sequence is CASPGPSADTQYF. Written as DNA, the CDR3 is TGTGCCAGCCCGGGGCCGAGTGCCGATACGCAGTATTTT.

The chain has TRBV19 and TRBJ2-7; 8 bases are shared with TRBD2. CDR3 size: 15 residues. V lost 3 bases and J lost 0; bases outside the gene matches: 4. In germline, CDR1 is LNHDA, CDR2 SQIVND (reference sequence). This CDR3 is CASSMGTSGSYEQYF. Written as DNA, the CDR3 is TGTGCCAGTAGTATGGGGACTAGTGGCTCCTACGAGCAGTACTTC.

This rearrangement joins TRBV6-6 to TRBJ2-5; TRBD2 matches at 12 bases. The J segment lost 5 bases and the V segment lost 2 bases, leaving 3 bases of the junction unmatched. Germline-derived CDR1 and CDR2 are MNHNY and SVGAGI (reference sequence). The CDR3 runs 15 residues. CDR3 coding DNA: TGTGCCAGCAGTTACACGGGACTAGCGGGCGAGACCCAGTACTTC. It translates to CASSYTGLAGETQYF.

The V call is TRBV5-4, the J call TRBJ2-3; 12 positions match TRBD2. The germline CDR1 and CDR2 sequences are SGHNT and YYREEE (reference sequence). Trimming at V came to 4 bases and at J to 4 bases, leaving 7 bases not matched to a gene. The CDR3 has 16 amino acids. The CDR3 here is CASSLLAGGGADTQYF. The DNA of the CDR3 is TGTGCCAGCAGCCTACTAGCGGGGGGAGGTGCAGATACGCAGTATTTT.

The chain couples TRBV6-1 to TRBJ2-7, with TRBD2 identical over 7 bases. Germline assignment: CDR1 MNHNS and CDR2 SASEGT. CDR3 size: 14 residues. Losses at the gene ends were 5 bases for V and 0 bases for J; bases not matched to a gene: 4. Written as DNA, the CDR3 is TGTGCCAGCAGTCGGGGGGTAAGCTCCTACGAGCAGTACGTC. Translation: CASSRGVSSYEQYV.

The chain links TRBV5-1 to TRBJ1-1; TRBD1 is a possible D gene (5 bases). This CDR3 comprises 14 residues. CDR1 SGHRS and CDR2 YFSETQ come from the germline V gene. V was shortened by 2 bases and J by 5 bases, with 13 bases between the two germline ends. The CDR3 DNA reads TGCGCCAGCAGCTTTGACGGGGCAAGGACTGAAGCTTTCTTT. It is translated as CASSFDGARTEAFF.

CDR3 sequence reads: CASSLDGGLSYEQYF. Written as DNA, the CDR3 is TGTGCCAGCAGCTTAGATGGCGGGCTCTCCTACGAGCAGTACTTC. The chain has TRBV7-2 and TRBJ2-7; the D gene is possibly TRBD2 (5 bases). The CDR3 is made up of 15 amino acids. Trimming removed 1 base at V and 0 bases at J, with 10 bases between. Germline CDR1 and CDR2: SGHTA and FQGNSA.

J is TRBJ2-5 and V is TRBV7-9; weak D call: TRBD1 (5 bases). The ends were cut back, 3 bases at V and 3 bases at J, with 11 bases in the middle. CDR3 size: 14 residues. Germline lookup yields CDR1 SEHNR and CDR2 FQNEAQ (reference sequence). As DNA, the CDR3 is TGTGCCAGCAGCTTCGAGGCAGGGAAAGAGACCCAGTACTTC. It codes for CASSFEAGKETQYF.

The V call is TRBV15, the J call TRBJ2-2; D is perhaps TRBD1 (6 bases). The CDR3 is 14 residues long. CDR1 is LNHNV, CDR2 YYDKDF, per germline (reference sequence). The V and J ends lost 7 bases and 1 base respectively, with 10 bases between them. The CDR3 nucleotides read TGTGCCACCACCTTGGGACAGAACACCGGGGAGCTGTTTTTT. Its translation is CATTLGQNTGELFF. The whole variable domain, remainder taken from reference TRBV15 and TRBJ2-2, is DAMVIQNPRYQVTQFGKPVTLSCSQTLNHNVMYWYQQKSSQAPKLLFHYYDKDFNNEADTPDNFQSRRPNTSFCFLDIRSPGLGDTAMYLCATTLGQNTGELFFGEGSRLTVL.

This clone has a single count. Written as DNA, the CDR3 is TGTGCCAGCAGCCCAGGGCGGGATGAAAAACTGTTTTTT. This translates into CASSPGRDEKLFF. The genes are TRBV27 and TRBJ1-4, with a tentative D call TRBD1 (5 bases). Per the germline V gene, CDR1 is MNHEY and CDR2 is SMNVEV (reference sequence). Trimming took off 6 bases at V and 6 bases at J, with 11 bases between the two ends. The CDR3 is 13 residues long.

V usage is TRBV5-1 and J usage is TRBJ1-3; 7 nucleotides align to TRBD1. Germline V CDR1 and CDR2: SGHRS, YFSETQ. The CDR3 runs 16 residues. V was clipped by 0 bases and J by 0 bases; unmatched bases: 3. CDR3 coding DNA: TGCGCCAGCAGCTTGGCCGGGACAGTCTCTGGAAACACCATATATTTT. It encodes CASSLAGTVSGNTIYF.

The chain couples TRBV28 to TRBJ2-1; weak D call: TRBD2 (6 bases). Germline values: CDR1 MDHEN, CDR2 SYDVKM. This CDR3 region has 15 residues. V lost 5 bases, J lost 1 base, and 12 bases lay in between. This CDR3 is CASSPPGTSYNEQFF. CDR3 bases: TGTGCCAGCAGTCCTCCCGGGACTTCCTACAATGAGCAGTTCTTC.

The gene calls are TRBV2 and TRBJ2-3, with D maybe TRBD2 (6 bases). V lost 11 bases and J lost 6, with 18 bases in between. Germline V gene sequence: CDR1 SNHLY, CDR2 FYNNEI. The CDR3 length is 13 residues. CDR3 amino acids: CAGCGAREDTQYF. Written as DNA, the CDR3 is TGTGCCGGGTGCGGGGCCCGCGAGGATACGCAGTATTTT.

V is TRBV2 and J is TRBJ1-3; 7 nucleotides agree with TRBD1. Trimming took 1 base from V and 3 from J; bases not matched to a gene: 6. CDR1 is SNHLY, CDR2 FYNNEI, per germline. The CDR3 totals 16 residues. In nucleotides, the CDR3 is TGTGCCAGCAGTGAAGACAGGGGTGGCTATGGAAACACCATATATTTT. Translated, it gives CASSEDRGGYGNTIYF.

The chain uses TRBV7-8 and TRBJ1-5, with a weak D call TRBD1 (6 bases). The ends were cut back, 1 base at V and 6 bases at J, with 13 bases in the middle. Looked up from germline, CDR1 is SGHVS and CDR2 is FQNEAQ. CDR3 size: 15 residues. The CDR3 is CASSLGGGASQPQHF. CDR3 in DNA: TGTGCCAGCAGCTTAGGAGGGGGAGCCTCTCAGCCCCAGCATTTT.

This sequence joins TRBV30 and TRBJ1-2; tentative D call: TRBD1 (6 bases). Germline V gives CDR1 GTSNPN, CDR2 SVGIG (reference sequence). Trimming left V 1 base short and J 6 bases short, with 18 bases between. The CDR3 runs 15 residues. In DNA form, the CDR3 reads TGTGCCTGGAGTGCCCGTTTACAGGGAGGGAATGGCTACACCTTC. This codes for CAWSARLQGGNGYTF.

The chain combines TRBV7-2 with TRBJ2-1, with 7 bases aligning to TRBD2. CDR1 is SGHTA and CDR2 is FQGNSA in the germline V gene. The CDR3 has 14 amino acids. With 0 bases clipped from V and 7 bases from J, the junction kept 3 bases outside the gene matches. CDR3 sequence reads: CASSLAGGHNEQFF. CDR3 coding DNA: TGTGCCAGCAGCTTAGCGGGAGGGCATAATGAGCAGTTCTTC.

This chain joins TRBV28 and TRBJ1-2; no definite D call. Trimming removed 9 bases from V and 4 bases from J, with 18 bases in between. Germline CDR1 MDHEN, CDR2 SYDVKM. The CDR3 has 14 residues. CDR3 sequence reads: CASLSFLSGYGYTF. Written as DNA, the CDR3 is TGTGCCAGTCTTTCCTTCCTCTCGGGCTATGGCTACACCTTC.

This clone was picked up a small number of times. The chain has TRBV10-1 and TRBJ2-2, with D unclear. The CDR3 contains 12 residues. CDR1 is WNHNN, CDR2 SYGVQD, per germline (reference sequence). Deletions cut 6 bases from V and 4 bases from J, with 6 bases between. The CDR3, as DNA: TGCGCCAGCAGGCCGACCACCGGGGAGCTGTTTTTT. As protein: CASRPTTGELFF.

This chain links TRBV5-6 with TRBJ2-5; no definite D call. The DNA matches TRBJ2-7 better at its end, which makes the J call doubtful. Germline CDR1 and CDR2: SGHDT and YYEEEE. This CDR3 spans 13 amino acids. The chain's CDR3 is CASSRTTGYEQYF. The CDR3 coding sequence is TGTGCCAGCAGCAGAACTACCGGCTACGAGCAGTACTTC.

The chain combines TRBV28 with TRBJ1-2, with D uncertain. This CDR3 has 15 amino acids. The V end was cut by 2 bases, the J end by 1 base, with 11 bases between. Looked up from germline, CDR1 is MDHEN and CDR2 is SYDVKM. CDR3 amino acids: CASSLVAGVNYGYTF. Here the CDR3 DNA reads TGTGCCAGCAGTTTAGTAGCTGGTGTTAACTATGGCTACACCTTC.

In DNA form, the CDR3 reads TGTGCCAGTAGTATTAGGCTAGCGGCGGATGAGCAGTTCTTC. It codes for CASSIRLAADEQFF. The chain couples TRBV19 to TRBJ2-1; TRBD2 matches at 7 bases. J was trimmed by 8 bases and V by 3 bases; bases with no gene match: 7. Germline CDR1 reads LNHDA; CDR2 reads SQIVND (reference sequence). The CDR3 consists of 14 residues.

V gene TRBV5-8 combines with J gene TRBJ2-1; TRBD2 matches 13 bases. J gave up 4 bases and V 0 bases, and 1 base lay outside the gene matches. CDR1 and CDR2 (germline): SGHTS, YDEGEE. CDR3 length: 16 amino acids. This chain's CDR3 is CASSLGLAGGYNEQFF. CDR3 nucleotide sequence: TGTGCCAGCAGCTTGGGACTAGCGGGAGGTTACAATGAGCAGTTCTTC. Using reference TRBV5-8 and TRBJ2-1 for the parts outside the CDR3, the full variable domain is EAGVTQSPTHLIKTRGQQATLRCSPISGHTSVYWYQQALGLGLQFLLWYDEGEERNRGNFPPRFSGRQFPNYSSELNVNALELEDSALYLCASSLGLAGGYNEQFFGPGTRLTVL.